The 16 T cell receptor beta chains below come from one sample, sequenced in a study of OX40 agonist ivuxolimab in advanced cancers. Generated by immunoSEQ multiplex PCR, the TCRdb table keeps only in-frame clones and is missing some. This table has 30,000 to 35,000 clones, about nine tenths appearing once. The sequences come from CD4+ or CD8+ T cells sorted from blood, collected in a trial of the OX40 agonist ivuxolimab. Every receptor here comes from an adult with an advanced solid tumor such as melanoma, head and neck, liver or kidney cancer.

This sequence joins TRBV13 and TRBJ2-3, with a possible D match to TRBD2 (5 bases). Trimming took 1 base from V and 2 from J, leaving 16 bases between them. This CDR3 region has 17 residues. CDR1 is PRHDT and CDR2 is FYEKMQ in the germline V gene (reference sequence). This CDR3 reads CASSLAGSTFLTDTQYF. The CDR3 DNA reads TGTGCCAGCAGCTTAGCGGGATCAACTTTCCTCACAGATACGCAGTATTTT.

This chain links TRBV4-1 with TRBJ2-7; D is tentatively TRBD1 or TRBD2 (5 bases each). V lost 5 bases to trimming and J lost 0 bases, with 11 bases between them. The CDR3 length is 14 residues. CDR1 and CDR2 (germline): MGHRA, YSYEKL. Here the CDR3 DNA reads TGCGCCAGCAGCTTCCGGGACCCCTCCTACGAGCAGTACTTC. Translation: CASSFRDPSYEQYF.

The chain couples TRBV19 to TRBJ1-2, with 9 positions matching TRBD1. This CDR3 is 16 amino acids long. Germline trimming cut 5 bases from V and 0 bases from J; bases unmatched to any gene: 7. Germline V gene data show CDR1 as LNHDA and CDR2 as SQIVND (reference sequence). DNA for the CDR3: TGTGCCAGTAGTTCCGGGACAGGGCGTGCTAACTATGGCTACACCTTC. Its translation: CASSSGTGRANYGYTF.

This clone was detected only once. The rearrangement uses TRBV7-9 and TRBJ2-3; unclear D gene. Germline assignment: CDR1 SEHNR and CDR2 FQNEAQ (reference sequence). The germline V and J ends were trimmed by 5 bases and 4 bases, with 13 bases remaining between them. The CDR3 runs to 14 residues. The DNA of the CDR3 is TGTGCCAGCAGCCGCTATACGACCCCAGATACGCAGTATTTT. Translation: CASSRYTTPDTQYF. The complete variable domain, with remaining parts taken from reference TRBV7-9 and TRBJ2-3, reads DTGVSQNPRHKITKRGQNVTFRCDPISEHNRLYWYRQTLGQGPEFLTYFQNEAQLEKSRLLSDRFSAERPKGSFSTLEIQRTEQGDSAMYLCASSRYTTPDTQYFGPGTRLTVL.

The chain is built from TRBV6-1 and TRBJ1-2, with TRBD1 matching over 10 bases. Germline trimming cut 10 bases from V and 5 bases from J; bases unmatched to any gene: 13. Germline V gives CDR1 MNHNS, CDR2 SASEGT. The CDR3 spans 15 residues. CDR3 bases: TGTGCCACCCTAGGGACAGGGGACGCATCATATGGCTACACCTTC. Translating it yields CATLGTGDASYGYTF.

The count of this clone is one. The chain joins TRBV18 to TRBJ2-4; D gene uncertain. Between the trimmed V and J ends, which lost 0 bases and 0 bases, there was a span of 6 bases. The CDR3 consists of 15 residues. Germline values: CDR1 KGHSH, CDR2 LQKENI. CDR3 region: CASSPPEIAKNIQYF. CDR3 DNA sequence: TGTGCCAGCTCACCACCGGAGATAGCCAAAAACATTCAGTACTTC. Together with reference TRBV18 and TRBJ2-4, the CDR3 gives the full variable domain: NAGVMQNPRHLVRRRGQEARLRCSPMKGHSHVYWYRQLPEEGLKFMVYLQKENIIDESGMPKERFSAEFPKEGPSILRIQQVVRGDSAAYFCASSPPEIAKNIQYFGAGTRLSVL.

The V call is TRBV6-5, the J call TRBJ2-5; no clear D. Between the trimmed V and J ends, which lost 10 bases and 4 bases, there was a span of 13 bases. The CDR3 is made up of 12 amino acids. Germline V gene lookup returns CDR1 MNHEY and CDR2 SVGAGI. The CDR3, as DNA: TGTGCCACAAACGCGGTGGCAGAGACCCAGTACTTC. Translated: CATNAVAETQYF.

V is TRBV5-1 and J is TRBJ2-1, with TRBD1 identical over 10 bases. Germline assignment: CDR1 SGHRS and CDR2 YFSETQ. CDR3 length: 16 residues. The trim removed 2 bases at V and 3 bases at J, leaving 5 bases unmatched. The CDR3 nucleotides are TGCGCCAGCAGCTTCAGGACAGGGGGAGACTACAATGAGCAGTTCTTC. Translating gives CASSFRTGGDYNEQFF. The full variable domain, with the rest looked up from reference TRBV5-1 and TRBJ2-1, is KAGVTQTPRYLIKTRGQQVTLSCSPISGHRSVSWYQQTPGQGLQFLFEYFSETQRNKGNFPGRFSGRQFSNSRSEMNVSTLELGDSALYLCASSFRTGGDYNEQFFGPGTRLTVL.

The genes are TRBV6-1 and TRBJ1-5; D unclear. V lost 4 bases and J 7 bases, leaving 26 bases between the germline ends. CDR1 MNHNS and CDR2 SASEGT come from the germline V gene. The CDR3 has 18 residues. CDR3 DNA sequence: TGTGCCAGCAGTGCTACTCGATGGACCCTTGCTGTGGGGCAGCCCCAGCATTTT. Translating gives CASSATRWTLAVGQPQHF.

V usage is TRBV5-6 and J usage is TRBJ2-1; D call uncertain. Trimming took off 0 bases at V and 6 bases at J, with 10 bases between the two ends. CDR1 is SGHDT and CDR2 is YYEEEE in the germline V gene. The CDR3 extends over 14 amino acids. The chain's CDR3 is CASSLGTAINEQFF. The CDR3 DNA reads as TGTGCCAGCAGCTTGGGTACAGCTATCAATGAGCAGTTCTTC.

This clone was observed once. The rearrangement links TRBV7-3 to TRBJ2-3; possibly TRBD1 for D (6 bases). Germline assignment: CDR1 SGHTA and CDR2 FQGTGA. The CDR3 extends over 13 amino acids. Trimming pared 5 bases from V and 6 bases from J, leaving 12 bases between. The chain's CDR3 is CASSQGYKDTQYF. Here the CDR3 DNA reads TGTGCCAGCAGCCAGGGGTATAAGGATACGCAGTATTTT.

The chain employs TRBV6-1 and TRBJ1-1, with D possibly being TRBD1 (6 bases). This CDR3 comprises 14 residues. Germline V gene sequence: CDR1 MNHNS, CDR2 SASEGT. V was clipped by 2 bases and J by 8 bases, with 15 bases between them. CDR3 DNA sequence: TGTGCCAGCAGTGAAACCCGGGGGGCAGGAGAAGCTTTCTTT. Translated: CASSETRGAGEAFF.

This clone was detected once. The chain has TRBV6-5 and TRBJ1-2; no reliable D call. CDR3 size: 13 residues. Trimming took 8 bases from V and 4 from J, leaving 14 bases between them. Germline assignment: CDR1 MNHEY and CDR2 SVGAGI. For the CDR3, the DNA is TGTGCCAGCTCCTCAGTAGGTCTCTATGGCTACACCTTC. It yields the protein CASSSVGLYGYTF.

In this sample, this clone turned up a few times. This chain joins TRBV15 and TRBJ2-3; D could derive from TRBD1 or TRBD2 (6 bases each). Trimming shortened V by 0 bases and J by 4 bases, and 11 bases separated the two germline ends. There are 15 residues in the CDR3. Germline loops: CDR1 LNHNV, CDR2 YYDKDF (reference sequence). CDR3 sequence reads: CATSRDRGPADTQYF. The CDR3 nucleotides read TGTGCCACCAGCAGAGATCGGGGGCCAGCAGATACGCAGTATTTT.

This sequence joins TRBV6-1 and TRBJ2-5; TRBD1 matches at 10 bases. J lost 3 bases, V lost 2 bases, and 6 bases had no gene match. Germline V gives CDR1 MNHNS, CDR2 SASEGT. The CDR3 covers 16 residues. CDR3 nucleotide sequence: TGTGCCAGCAGTGAACCCCCGGGACAGGGGAAAGAGACCCAGTACTTC. It yields the protein CASSEPPGQGKETQYF.

The gene calls are TRBV2 and TRBJ2-1; 9 bases are shared with TRBD1. CDR3 length: 14 residues. Germline CDR1 reads SNHLY; CDR2 reads FYNNEI. J gave up 3 bases and V 11 bases, and 8 bases lay outside the gene matches. The CDR3 DNA sequence: TGTGCCGGACGGGACAGGGAGAACTACAATGAGCAGTTCTTC. Encoded protein: CAGRDRENYNEQFF.